These T cell receptor beta chains were read from a single sample in a study of cytomegalovirus exposure and HLA in healthy donors. Sequencing used immunoSEQ multiplex PCR; TCRdb keeps in-frame clones, though not all of them. The top ten clones hold around 0.34% of a sample with around 250,000 clones, 90% of them seen once. The sequencing sample was made of PBMCs. Source of these receptors: a woman between 18 and 29 years old in good health and CMV-seronegative. Each CDR3 is given with its conserved first and last residue. D genes are given only for firm matches. The size field is filled for only some rows; it gives once, few, many or a size class.

d_call j_call v_call cdr3_length clone_size cdr3_nt cdr3_aa
TRBD2 TRBJ2-7 TRBV7-2 14 - TGTGCCAGCAGCTTGGCGGGGGGGCCGAGCGAGCAGTACTTC CASSLAGGPSEQYF
TRBD1 TRBJ2-2 TRBV11-1 14 - TGTGCCAGCAGCCAACAGGGGGCCGGCGGGGAGCTGTTTTTT CASSQQGAGGELFF
- TRBJ2-7 TRBV28 13 - TGTGCCAGCAGTTTATTTAGGGGCATCGAGCAGTACTTC CASSLFRGIEQYF
TRBD1 TRBJ1-6 TRBV28 17 - TGTGCCAGCAGTGTACACCCGACAGGGGCTGGAAATTCACCCCTCCACTTT CASSVHPTGAGNSPLHF
- TRBJ1-6 TRBV11-3 13 - TGTGCCAGCAGCTTAGGAGGCGATTCACCCCTCCACTTT CASSLGGDSPLHF
- TRBJ2-3 TRBV15 16 - TGTGCCACCAGCAGAGTTAAGGACTCGAACACAGATACGCAGTATTTT CATSRVKDSNTDTQYF
TRBD1 TRBJ1-2 TRBV7-2 13 - TGTGCCAGTAAAGAAGGACAGGGGAATGGCTACACCTTC CASKEGQGNGYTF
TRBD2 TRBJ2-2 TRBV4-3 15 - TGCGCCAGCAGCCAGGGACTATCGACCACCGGGGAGCTGTTTTTT CASSQGLSTTGELFF
TRBD1 TRBJ2-3 TRBV9 13 - TGTGCCAGCAGCGCTACAGGGGTAGATACGCAGTATTTT CASSATGVDTQYF
- TRBJ1-5 TRBV9 13 - TGTGCCAGCAGCGGGGACTGGGATCAGCCCCAGCATTTT CASSGDWDQPQHF
TRBD1 TRBJ1-1 TRBV25-1 15 - TGTGCCAGCAGTGATTTTCGACAGGGTCTCAGTACAGCTTTCTTT CASSDFRQGLSTAFF
- TRBJ2-7 TRBV7-8 14 - TGTGCCAGCAGCTTAGATGCCCAGGGTCGGGAGCAGTACTTC CASSLDAQGREQYF
- TRBJ1-1 TRBV28 14 - TGTGCCAGCAGTTTCCGGCTGGGGAGCACTGAAGCTTTCTTT CASSFRLGSTEAFF
- TRBJ2-2 TRBV30 12 - TGTGCCTGGACAGTTAACACCGGGGAGCTGTTTTTT CAWTVNTGELFF
TRBD1 TRBJ1-2 TRBV27 17 once TGTGCCAGCAGTTTGTTGACAGGGGACCTACCCGGCTATGGCTACACCTTC CASSLLTGDLPGYGYTF
- TRBJ1-1 TRBV14 16 - TGTGCCAGCAGCCAAGATCCCTTGAGGATGAACACTGAAGCTTTCTTT CASSQDPLRMNTEAFF
TRBD1 TRBJ2-7 TRBV11-2 17 - TGTGCCAGCAGCTTACTCAGACAGGGGAAAAGCTCCTACGAGCAGTACTTC CASSLLRQGKSSYEQYF
TRBD2 TRBJ2-7 TRBV13 14 once TGTGCCAGCAGCCCCGGGACTAATCCCCACGAGCAGTACTTC CASSPGTNPHEQYF
- TRBJ1-4 TRBV28 15 - TGTGCCAGCAGTTCCTCAGGGGTGGCTAATGAAAAACTGTTTTTT CASSSSGVANEKLFF
- TRBJ2-5 TRBV28 14 - TGTGCCAGCACCGCCGGGGGTGGAAGAGAGACCCAGTACTTC CASTAGGGRETQYF
TRBD2 TRBJ2-1 TRBV7-6 15 - TGTGCCAGCAGCGTACTAGCGGGGGGGCTTAATGAGCAGTTCTTC CASSVLAGGLNEQFF
TRBD1 TRBJ2-7 TRBV28 14 once TGTGCCAGCAGTTTATCACAGGGGGCGCACGAGCAGTACTTC CASSLSQGAHEQYF
TRBD1 TRBJ2-7 TRBV11-3 14 - TGTGCCAGCAGCTCTCTGGACAGGGGGGACGAGCAGTACTTC CASSSLDRGDEQYF
- TRBJ2-1 TRBV7-9 17 - TGTGCCAGCAGCTTGGGATCGGAGGGTCCCCTGGAAAATGAGCAGTTCTTC CASSLGSEGPLENEQFF
- TRBJ1-1 TRBV5-4 12 - TGTGCCAGCAGCTTAGGGAGAAGGGAAGCTTTCTTT CASSLGRREAFF
TRBD1 TRBJ1-6 TRBV5-1 13 - TGCGCCAGCAGCACCGGACAGGGCTCACCCCTCCACTTT CASSTGQGSPLHF
- TRBJ1-1 TRBV28 14 once TGTGCCAGCAGTGGCGGGTGGACAGCGGCTGAAGCTTTCTTT CASSGGWTAAEAFF
TRBD1 TRBJ1-3 TRBV4-2 16 - TGTGCCAGCAGCCAAGCGGGACAGGGGTCCGGAAACACCATATATTTT CASSQAGQGSGNTIYF
- TRBJ2-1 TRBV28 15 - TGTGCCAGCAGTTTGGGGGCTAGCTGGTACAATGAGCAGTTCTTC CASSLGASWYNEQFF